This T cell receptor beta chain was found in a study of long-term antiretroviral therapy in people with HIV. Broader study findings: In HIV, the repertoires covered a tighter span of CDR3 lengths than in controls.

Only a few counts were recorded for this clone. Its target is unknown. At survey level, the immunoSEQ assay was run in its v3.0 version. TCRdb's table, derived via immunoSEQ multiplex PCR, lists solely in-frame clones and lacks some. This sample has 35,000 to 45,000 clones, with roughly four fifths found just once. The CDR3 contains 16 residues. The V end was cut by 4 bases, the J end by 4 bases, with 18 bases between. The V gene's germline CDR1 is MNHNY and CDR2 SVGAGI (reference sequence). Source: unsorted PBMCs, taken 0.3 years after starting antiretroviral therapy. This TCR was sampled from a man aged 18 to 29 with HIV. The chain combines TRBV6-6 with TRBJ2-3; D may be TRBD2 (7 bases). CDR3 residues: CASSSGGGGRADTQYF. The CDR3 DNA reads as TGTGCCAGCAGTTCGGGGGGAGGGGGAAGAGCAGATACGCAGTATTTT.